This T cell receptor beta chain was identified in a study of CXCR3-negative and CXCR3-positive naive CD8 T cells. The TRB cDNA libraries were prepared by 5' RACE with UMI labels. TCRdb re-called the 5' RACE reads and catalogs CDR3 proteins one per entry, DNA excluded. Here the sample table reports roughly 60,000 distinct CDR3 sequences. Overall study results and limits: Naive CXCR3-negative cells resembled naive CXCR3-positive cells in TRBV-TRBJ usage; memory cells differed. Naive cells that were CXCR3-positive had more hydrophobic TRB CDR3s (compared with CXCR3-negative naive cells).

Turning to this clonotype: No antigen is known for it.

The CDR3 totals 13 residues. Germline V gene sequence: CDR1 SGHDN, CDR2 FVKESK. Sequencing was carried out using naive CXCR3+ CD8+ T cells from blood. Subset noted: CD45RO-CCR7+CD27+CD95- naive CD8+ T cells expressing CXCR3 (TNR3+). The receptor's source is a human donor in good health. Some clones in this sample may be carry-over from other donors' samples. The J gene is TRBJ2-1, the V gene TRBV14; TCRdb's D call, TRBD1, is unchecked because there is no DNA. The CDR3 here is CASSPGTLVRQFF. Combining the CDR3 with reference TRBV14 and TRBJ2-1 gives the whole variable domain EAGVTQFPSHSVIEKGQTVTLRCDPISGHDNLYWYRRVMGKEIKFLLHFVKESKQDESGMPNNRFLAERTGGTYSTLKVQPAELEDSGVYFCASSPGTLVRQFFGPGTRLTVL.